One sample yielded the 20 T cell receptor beta chains listed below, sequenced in a study of monozygotic twins with inflammatory bowel disease. TCRdb reanalyzed the 5' RACE reads and collapses them to one entry per CDR3 protein, without DNA. This listing includes some 130,000 distinct CDR3 sequences. The sequencing sample was made of blood. The receptors stem from a human donor with ulcerative colitis or Crohn's disease, or a healthy co-twin of an affected twin (not recorded which).

This chain links TRBV7-2 with TRBJ2-7. The V gene's germline CDR1 is SGHTA and CDR2 FQGNSA. The CDR3 totals 12 residues. This chain's CDR3 is CASSDPSREQYF.

The chain employs TRBV20-1 and TRBJ2-7. Germline V gene sequence: CDR1 DFQATT, CDR2 SNEGSKA (reference sequence). The CDR3 is 11 residues long. CDR3 in amino acids: CSVASSYEQYF.

The chain carries TRBV12-3 or TRBV12-4 and TRBJ2-1; TCRdb indicates TRBD2, and absent DNA this call remains unverified. This CDR3 is 15 amino acids long. CDR3 sequence reads: CASGTSGRGLNEQFF.

The V gene is TRBV5-1, the J gene TRBJ2-1. CDR1 and CDR2 from the germline V gene are SGHRS and YFSETQ. CDR3 length equals 11 residues. CDR3 residues: CASSLISEQFF.

V and J are TRBV12-3 or TRBV12-4 and TRBJ2-7; the TCRdb call, TRBD2, lacks DNA for checking. The length of the CDR3 is 14 residues. This CDR3 reads CASSQREGLYEQYF.

The chain links TRBV20-1 to TRBJ1-5; TCRdb returns TRBD1, unconfirmable since there is no DNA. CDR1 is DFQATT and CDR2 is SNEGSKA in the germline V gene (reference sequence). This CDR3 comprises 14 residues. The CDR3 loop is CSAMGQESNQPQHF.

The V and J genes are TRBV14 and TRBJ2-7; absent DNA, TCRdb's TRBD2 call cannot be checked. Germline values: CDR1 SGHDN, CDR2 FVKESK. CDR3 size: 17 residues. CDR3 in amino acids: CASSQDWGLAGTYEQYF.

The chain couples TRBV3-1 to TRBJ1-4; TCRdb picks TRBD1, but there is no DNA to check that call. The CDR3 length is 14 residues. Per the germline V gene, CDR1 is LGHDT and CDR2 is YNNKEL (reference sequence). The CDR3 spells CASSQQGANEKLFF.

The V gene is TRBV4-3, the J gene TRBJ2-3; TCRdb gives TRBD1 as the D gene, but with no DNA this cannot be confirmed. This CDR3 is built from 16 residues. Germline loops: CDR1 LGHNA, CDR2 YSLEER. The CDR3 spells CASSSFGGASTDTQYF.

V usage is TRBV12-3 or TRBV12-4 and J usage is TRBJ1-3; TCRdb picks TRBD1, but there is no DNA to check that call. The CDR3 loop spans 15 amino acids. The CDR3 region is CASSLGRGIRNTIYF.

The chain is built from TRBV5-6 and TRBJ1-6. The germline V gene encodes CDR1 SGHDT and CDR2 YYEEEE. The CDR3 length is 13 residues. CDR3 amino acids: CASSLEHNSPLHF.

The CDR3 sequence is CASSRRGGSSGTQYF. The V gene is TRBV6-1, the J gene TRBJ2-5; as DNA is missing, the TRBD2 call by TCRdb cannot be tested. CDR1 and CDR2 from the germline V gene are MNHNS and SASEGT. CDR3 length: 15 residues.

The gene calls are TRBV5-1 and TRBJ2-1; TCRdb lists TRBD2, though no DNA is available to test this call. The CDR3 spans 17 residues. The germline V gene has CDR1 SGHRS and CDR2 YFSETQ. The chain's CDR3 is CASSFGTSGSILNEQFF.

This sequence joins TRBV5-1 and TRBJ2-3; there is no DNA to check the TCRdb D call of TRBD1. CDR1 and CDR2 from the germline V gene are SGHRS and YFSETQ. CDR3 length equals 15 residues. The CDR3 is CASSTWTASTDTQYF.

This chain uses TRBV5-1 with TRBJ2-7. The CDR3 sequence is 14 residues long. Germline V lookup: CDR1 SGHRS, CDR2 YFSETQ. The CDR3: CASSLQIGAYEQYF.

V gene TRBV6-1 combines with J gene TRBJ2-7; the D call of TRBD2 rests on TCRdb alone, since no DNA is present to check it. The CDR3 runs to 16 residues. Germline-derived CDR1 and CDR2 are MNHNS and SASEGT. The CDR3 loop reads CASKGLAGGGSYEQYF.

The V and J genes are TRBV5-5 and TRBJ1-6; with no DNA, the TCRdb D assignment of TRBD1 cannot be verified. The CDR3 is 15 amino acids. CDR1 is SGHKS and CDR2 is YYEKEE in the germline V gene (reference sequence). The CDR3 sequence is CASSLEPGVNSPLHF.

The V gene is TRBV11-2, the J gene TRBJ2-3. The CDR3 runs to 14 residues. Germline CDR1 is SGHAT and CDR2 is FQNNGV. This chain's CDR3 is CASSLAGSTDTQYF.

The rearrangement joins TRBV20-1 to TRBJ2-5; TCRdb's D gene call, TRBD1, goes unchecked for lack of DNA. The germline gives CDR1 DFQATT, CDR2 SNEGSKA (reference sequence). The CDR3 has 15 amino acids. The CDR3 is CSASVRGFGMETQYF.

This chain's CDR3 is CASSSSGPLSSYNEQFF. The chain has TRBV27 and TRBJ2-1; TCRdb outputs TRBD1, but without DNA this stays unchecked. The germline gives CDR1 MNHEY, CDR2 SMNVEV (reference sequence). This CDR3 has 17 residues.